This T cell receptor (beta chain) was retrieved from a study of T cell repertoires in cytomegalovirus infection. Study-level background: Indications of both CMV infection and matching HLA type were provided by public TCR beta signatures. Notes on the study in general: CMV-specific TCR beta clonotypes restricted by HLA-C were the ones dominating the ex vivo response.

TCRdb independently ran MiXCR on the reads; one entry per CDR3 protein. The sample records roughly 220,000 distinct CDR3 sequences, less than 50% being singletons. This CDR3 region has 13 residues. Per the germline V gene, CDR1 is SGHTA and CDR2 is FQGNSA. This clonotype was counted at least ten times. The antigen is undetermined. At one of its ends the junction is not consistent with the germline gene, which may arise from a read error. The sequence came from a human donor in good health (CMV status not recorded). Some clones in this sample may be carry-over from other donors' samples. The chain links TRBV7-2 to TRBJ1-1; D is ambiguous. The material sequenced was CD8+ T cells from cultured PBMCs, taken from culture after CMV antigen stimulation. The CDR3 here is CASSPPGNTEAFF. CDR3 in DNA: TGCGCCAGCAGCCCCCCTGGGAACACTGAAGCTTTCTTT.